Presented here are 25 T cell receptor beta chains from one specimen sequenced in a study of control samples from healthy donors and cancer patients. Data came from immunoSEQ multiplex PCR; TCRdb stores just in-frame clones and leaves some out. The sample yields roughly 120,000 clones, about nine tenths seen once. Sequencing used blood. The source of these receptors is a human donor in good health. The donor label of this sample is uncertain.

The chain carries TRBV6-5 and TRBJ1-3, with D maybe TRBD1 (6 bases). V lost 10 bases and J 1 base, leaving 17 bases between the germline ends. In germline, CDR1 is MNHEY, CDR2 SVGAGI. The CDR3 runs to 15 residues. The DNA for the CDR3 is TGTGCCACCTCCAAAGGGGGGGCTTCTGGAAACACCATATATTTT. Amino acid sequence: CATSKGGASGNTIYF.

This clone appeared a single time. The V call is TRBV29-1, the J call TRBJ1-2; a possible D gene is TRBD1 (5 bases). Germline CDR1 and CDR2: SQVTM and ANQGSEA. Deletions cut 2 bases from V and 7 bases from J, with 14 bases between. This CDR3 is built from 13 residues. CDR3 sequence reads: CSVEIWVRGGYTF. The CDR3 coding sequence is TGCAGCGTTGAAATATGGGTGAGGGGTGGCTACACCTTC.

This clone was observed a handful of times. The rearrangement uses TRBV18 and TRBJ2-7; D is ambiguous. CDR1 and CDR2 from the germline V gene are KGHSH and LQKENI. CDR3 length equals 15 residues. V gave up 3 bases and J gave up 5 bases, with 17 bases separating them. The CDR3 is CASSPGVSNWDEQYF. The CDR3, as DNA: TGTGCCAGCTCACCCGGAGTGAGTAATTGGGACGAGCAGTACTTC. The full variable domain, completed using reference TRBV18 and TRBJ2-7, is NAGVMQNPRHLVRRRGQEARLRCSPMKGHSHVYWYRQLPEEGLKFMVYLQKENIIDESGMPKERFSAEFPKEGPSILRIQQVVRGDSAAYFCASSPGVSNWDEQYFGPGTRLTVT.

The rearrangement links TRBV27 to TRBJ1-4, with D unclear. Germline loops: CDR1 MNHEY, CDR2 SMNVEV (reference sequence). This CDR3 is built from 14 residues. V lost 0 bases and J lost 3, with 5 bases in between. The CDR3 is CASSLSGSNEKLFF. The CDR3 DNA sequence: TGTGCCAGCAGTTTATCAGGATCTAATGAAAAACTGTTTTTT.

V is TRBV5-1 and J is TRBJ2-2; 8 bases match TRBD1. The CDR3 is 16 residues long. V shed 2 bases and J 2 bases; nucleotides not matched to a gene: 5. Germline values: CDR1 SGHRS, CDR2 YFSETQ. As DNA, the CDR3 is TGCGCCAGCAGCTTTATCAGGGGGCGCAACACCGGGGAGCTGTTTTTT. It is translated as CASSFIRGRNTGELFF.

CDR3 residues: CASRLGETEAFF. CDR3 DNA: TGTGCCAGCAGACTAGGGGAGACTGAAGCTTTCTTT. The chain has TRBV28 and TRBJ1-1, with a weak D call TRBD1 (5 bases). V lost 6 bases, J lost 5 bases, and 10 bases lay in between. In germline, CDR1 is MDHEN, CDR2 SYDVKM. CDR3 size: 12 residues.

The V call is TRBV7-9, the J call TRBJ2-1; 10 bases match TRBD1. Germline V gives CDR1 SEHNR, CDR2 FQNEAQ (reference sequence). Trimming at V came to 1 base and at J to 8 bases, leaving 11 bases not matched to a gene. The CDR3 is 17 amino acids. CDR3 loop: CASSLGSGQGVVDEQFF. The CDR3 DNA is TGTGCCAGCAGCTTAGGGTCCGGACAGGGGGTTGTGGATGAGCAGTTCTTC.

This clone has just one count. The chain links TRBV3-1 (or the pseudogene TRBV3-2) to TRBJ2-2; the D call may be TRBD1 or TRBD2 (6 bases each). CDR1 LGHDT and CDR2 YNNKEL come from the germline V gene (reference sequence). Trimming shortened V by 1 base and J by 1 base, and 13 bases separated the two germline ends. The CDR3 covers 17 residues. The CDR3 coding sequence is TGTGCCAGCAGCCAAGTAAACGAGGGGGGGAACACCGGGGAGCTGTTTTTT. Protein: CASSQVNEGGNTGELFF.

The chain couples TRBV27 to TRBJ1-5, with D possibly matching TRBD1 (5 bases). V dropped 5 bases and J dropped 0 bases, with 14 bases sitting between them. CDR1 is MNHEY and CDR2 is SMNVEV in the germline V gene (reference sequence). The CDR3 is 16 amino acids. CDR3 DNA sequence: TGTGCCAGCAGTCCCTCTCGGGGGGATAGCAATCAGCCCCAGCATTTT. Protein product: CASSPSRGDSNQPQHF.

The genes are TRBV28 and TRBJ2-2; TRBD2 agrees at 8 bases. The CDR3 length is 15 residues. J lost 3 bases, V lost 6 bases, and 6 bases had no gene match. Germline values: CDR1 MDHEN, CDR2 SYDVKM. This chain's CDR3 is CASRLGTRDTGELFF. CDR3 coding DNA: TGTGCCAGCAGACTTGGGACTAGAGACACCGGGGAGCTGTTTTTT. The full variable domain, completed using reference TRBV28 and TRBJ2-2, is DVKVTQSSRYLVKRTGEKVFLECVQDMDHENMFWYRQDPGLGLRLIYFSYDVKMKEKGDIPEGYSVSREKKERFSLILESASTNQTSMYLCASRLGTRDTGELFFGEGSRLTVL.

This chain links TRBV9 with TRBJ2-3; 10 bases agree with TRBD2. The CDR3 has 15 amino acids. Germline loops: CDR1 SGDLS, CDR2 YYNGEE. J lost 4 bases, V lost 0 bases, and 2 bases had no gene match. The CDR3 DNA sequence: TGTGCCAGCAGCGTAGGTGGACTAGCGGCAGATACGCAGTATTTT. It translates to CASSVGGLAADTQYF.

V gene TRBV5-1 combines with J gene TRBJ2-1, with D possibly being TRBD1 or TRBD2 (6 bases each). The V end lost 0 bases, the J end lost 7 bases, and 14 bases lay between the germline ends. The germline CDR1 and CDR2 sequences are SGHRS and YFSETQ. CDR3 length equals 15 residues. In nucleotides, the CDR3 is TGCGCCAGCAGCTTGGACGGGGGCCCGTCGAATGAGCAGTTCTTC. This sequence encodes CASSLDGGPSNEQFF.

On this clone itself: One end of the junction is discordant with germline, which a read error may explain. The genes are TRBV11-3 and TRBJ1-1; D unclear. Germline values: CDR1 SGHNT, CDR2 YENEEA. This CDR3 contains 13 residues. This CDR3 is CASSVEADTEAFF. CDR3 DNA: TGTGCCAGCAGCGTAGAGGCGGACACTGAAGCTTTCTTT.

CDR3 residues: CASSHQLEGETQYF. As DNA, the CDR3 is TGTGCCAGCAGCCACCAACTAGAAGGCGAGACCCAGTACTTC. This chain connects TRBV11-2 to TRBJ2-5, with D perhaps matching TRBD2 (5 bases). The CDR3 spans 14 residues. V was pared by 5 bases and J by 5 bases, with 15 bases between. Germline CDR1 reads SGHAT; CDR2 reads FQNNGV.

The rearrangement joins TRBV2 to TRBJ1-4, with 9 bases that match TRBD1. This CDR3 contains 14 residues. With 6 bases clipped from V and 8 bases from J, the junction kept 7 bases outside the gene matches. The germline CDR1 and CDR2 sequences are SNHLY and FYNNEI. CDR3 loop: CASSVGTGTEKLFF. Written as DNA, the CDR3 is TGTGCCAGCAGCGTAGGGACAGGGACCGAAAAACTGTTTTTT.

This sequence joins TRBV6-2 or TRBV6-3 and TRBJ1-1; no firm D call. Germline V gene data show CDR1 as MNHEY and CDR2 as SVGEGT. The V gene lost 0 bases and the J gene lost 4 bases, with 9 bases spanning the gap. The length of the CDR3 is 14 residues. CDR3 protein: CASSYSGRSTEAFF. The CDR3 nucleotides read TGTGCCAGCAGTTACTCTGGCCGATCCACTGAAGCTTTCTTT.

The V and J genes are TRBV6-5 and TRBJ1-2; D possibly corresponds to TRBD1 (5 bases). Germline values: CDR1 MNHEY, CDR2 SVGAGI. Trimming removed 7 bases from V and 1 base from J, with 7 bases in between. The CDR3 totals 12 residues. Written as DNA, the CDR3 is TGTGCCAGCACCGACAGTAACTATGGCTACACCTTC. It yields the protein CASTDSNYGYTF.

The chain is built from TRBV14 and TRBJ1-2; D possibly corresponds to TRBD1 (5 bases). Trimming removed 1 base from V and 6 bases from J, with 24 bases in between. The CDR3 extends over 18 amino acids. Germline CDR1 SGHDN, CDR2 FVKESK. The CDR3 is CASSQAQDRPQRKDGYTF. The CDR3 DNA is TGTGCCAGCAGCCAAGCACAGGATCGGCCGCAGCGCAAGGATGGCTACACCTTC. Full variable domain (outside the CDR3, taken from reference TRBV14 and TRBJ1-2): EAGVTQFPSHSVIEKGQTVTLRCDPISGHDNLYWYRRVMGKEIKFLLHFVKESKQDESGMPNNRFLAERTGGTYSTLKVQPAELEDSGVYFCASSQAQDRPQRKDGYTFGSGTRLTVV.

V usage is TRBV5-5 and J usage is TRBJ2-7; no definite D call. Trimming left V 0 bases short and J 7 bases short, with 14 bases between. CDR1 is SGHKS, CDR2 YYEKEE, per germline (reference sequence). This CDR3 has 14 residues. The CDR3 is CASSLVEEAWEQYV. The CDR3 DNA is TGTGCCAGCAGCTTGGTAGAGGAAGCTTGGGAGCAGTACGTC.

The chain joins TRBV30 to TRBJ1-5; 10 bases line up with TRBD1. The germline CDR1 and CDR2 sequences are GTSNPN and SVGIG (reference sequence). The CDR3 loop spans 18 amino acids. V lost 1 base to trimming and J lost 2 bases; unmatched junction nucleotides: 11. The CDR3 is CAWSAPGQGISGNQPQHF. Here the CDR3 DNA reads TGTGCCTGGAGTGCACCGGGACAGGGGATTTCTGGCAATCAGCCCCAGCATTTT.

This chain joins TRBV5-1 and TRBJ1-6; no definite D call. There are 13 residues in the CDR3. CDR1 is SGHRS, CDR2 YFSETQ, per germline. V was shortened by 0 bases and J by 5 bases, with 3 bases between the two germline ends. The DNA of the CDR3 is TGCGCCAGCAGCTTGGGGGATAATTCACCCCTCCACTTT. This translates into CASSLGDNSPLHF.

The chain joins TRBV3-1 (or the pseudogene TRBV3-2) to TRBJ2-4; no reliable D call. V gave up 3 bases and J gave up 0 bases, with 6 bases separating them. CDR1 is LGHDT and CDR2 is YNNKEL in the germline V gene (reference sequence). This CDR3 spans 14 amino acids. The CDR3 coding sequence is TGTGCCAGCAGCCAGGTGATAGCCAAAAACATTCAGTACTTC. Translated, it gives CASSQVIAKNIQYF.

The chain's CDR3 is CASSREDLSGANVLTF. The CDR3 DNA sequence: TGTGCCAGTAGTCGAGAGGACCTCTCTGGGGCCAACGTCCTGACTTTC. The chain combines TRBV19 with TRBJ2-6; D is unclear. The CDR3 runs 16 residues. Trimming shortened V by 5 bases and J by 0 bases, and 11 bases separated the two germline ends. Germline assignment: CDR1 LNHDA and CDR2 SQIVND (reference sequence).

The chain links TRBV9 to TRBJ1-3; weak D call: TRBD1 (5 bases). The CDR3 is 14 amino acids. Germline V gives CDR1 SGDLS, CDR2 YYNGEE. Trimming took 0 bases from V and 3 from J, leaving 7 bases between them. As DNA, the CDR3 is TGTGCCAGCAGCGTAGTAGGGGATGGAAACACCATATATTTT. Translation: CASSVVGDGNTIYF.

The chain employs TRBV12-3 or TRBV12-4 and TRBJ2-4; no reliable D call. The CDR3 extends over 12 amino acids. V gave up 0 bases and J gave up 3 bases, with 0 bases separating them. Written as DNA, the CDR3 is TGTGCCAGCAGTTTAGCCAAAAACATTCAGTACTTC. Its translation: CASSLAKNIQYF.